The entry that follows covers one T cell receptor (beta chain) sequence. Assay: immunoSEQ multiplex PCR; the TCRdb copy retains only in-frame clones and omits some. Of 90,000 to 120,000 clones detected, approximately 80% appear once; the ten largest clones hold 6.3%. Germline V gene data show CDR1 as SNHLY and CDR2 as FYNNEI. CDR3 size: 14 residues. V was pared by 1 base and J by 0 bases, with 4 bases between. This sample was taken from a study of PD-1 blockade in mismatch repair-deficient tumors. The V gene is TRBV2, the J gene TRBJ1-5; D gene unclear. The TCR originated in an adult with mismatch repair-deficient cancer. The sequenced sample was peripheral blood, obtained roughly eight months after starting pembrolizumab. CDR3 loop: CASSEDSSNQPQHF. The CDR3 bases are TGTGCCAGCAGTGAAGACAGTAGCAATCAGCCCCAGCATTTT.